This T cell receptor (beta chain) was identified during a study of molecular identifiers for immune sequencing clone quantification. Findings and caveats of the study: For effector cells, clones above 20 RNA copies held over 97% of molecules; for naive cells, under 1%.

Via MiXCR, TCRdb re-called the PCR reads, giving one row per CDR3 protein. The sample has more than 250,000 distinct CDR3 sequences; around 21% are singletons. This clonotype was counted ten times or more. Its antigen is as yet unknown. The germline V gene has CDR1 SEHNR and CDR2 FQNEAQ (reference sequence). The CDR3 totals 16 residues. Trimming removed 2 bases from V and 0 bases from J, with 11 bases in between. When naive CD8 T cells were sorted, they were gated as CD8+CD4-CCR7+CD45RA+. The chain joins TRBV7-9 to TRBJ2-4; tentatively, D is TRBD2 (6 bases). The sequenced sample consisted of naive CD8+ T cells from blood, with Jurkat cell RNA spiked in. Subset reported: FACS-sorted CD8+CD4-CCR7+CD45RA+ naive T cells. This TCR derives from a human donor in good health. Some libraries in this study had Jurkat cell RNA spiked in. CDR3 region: CASSLRDSPAKNIQYF. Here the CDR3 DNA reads TGTGCCAGCAGCTTACGGGACTCACCAGCCAAAAACATTCAGTACTTC.